This passage covers 22 T cell receptor beta chains from one sample sequenced in a study of neoadjuvant nivolumab and ipilimumab in lung cancer. Some clones are missing from TCRdb's copy, which holds only in-frame ones; the method was immunoSEQ multiplex PCR. The table shows 25,000 to 35,000 clones, with 92% occurring only once. This sample comprised peripheral blood, obtained after neoadjuvant nivolumab, alone or with ipilimumab, at or shortly before surgery. The receptor source for this set is an adult with non-small cell lung cancer.

V gene TRBV11-2 combines with J gene TRBJ2-1, with TRBD1 as a possible D gene (6 bases). V lost 3 bases, J lost 5 bases, and 11 bases lay in between. CDR1 is SGHAT, CDR2 FQNNGV, per germline. The CDR3 is made up of 14 amino acids. CDR3 sequence reads: CASSFWDNNNEQFF. The CDR3 DNA reads as TGTGCCAGCAGCTTCTGGGACAACAACAATGAGCAGTTCTTC.

The chain combines TRBV28 with TRBJ2-7; D ambiguous. The CDR3 is 12 residues long. CDR1 is MDHEN and CDR2 is SYDVKM in the germline V gene. The V and J ends lost 6 bases and 4 bases respectively, with 10 bases between them. The CDR3 DNA reads as TGTGCCAGCAGCCAACCCAGTTACGAGCAGTACTTC. Translation: CASSQPSYEQYF.

This chain uses TRBV7-7 with TRBJ2-1; TRBD1 agrees at 7 bases. The CDR3 has 13 residues. Germline V gene data show CDR1 as SSHAT and CDR2 as FNYEAQ (reference sequence). J lost 12 bases, V lost 5 bases, and 10 bases had no gene match. CDR3 sequence (DNA): TGTGCCAGCAGCCCAGACAGGGATGAGGGGCAGTTCTTC. It translates to CASSPDRDEGQFF.

The chain carries TRBV20-1 and TRBJ2-1; the D is unclear. Germline CDR1 DFQATT, CDR2 SNEGSKA (reference sequence). The germline V and J ends were trimmed by 3 bases and 4 bases, with 4 bases remaining between them. The length of the CDR3 is 11 residues. For the CDR3, the DNA is TGCAGTGCTAGCTTATACAATGAGCAGTTCTTC. This sequence encodes CSASLYNEQFF.

The chain is built from TRBV6-4 and TRBJ2-3, with TRBD2 matching over 14 bases. This CDR3 has 15 amino acids. Germline CDR1 MRHNA, CDR2 SNTAGT. V gave up 4 bases and J gave up 4 bases; unmatched junction bases: 1. CDR3 sequence (DNA): TGTGCCAGCAGTGGACTAGCGGGAGGGCCAGATACGCAGTATTTT. Protein: CASSGLAGGPDTQYF.

V usage is TRBV7-9 and J usage is TRBJ2-7, with 9 nucleotides matching TRBD1. V lost 5 bases to trimming and J lost 2 bases; unmatched junction nucleotides: 4. The CDR3 length is 14 residues. CDR1 is SEHNR, CDR2 FQNEAQ, per germline (reference sequence). CDR3 protein: CASSQGTGPYEQYF. CDR3 coding DNA: TGTGCCAGCAGCCAAGGGACAGGGCCCTACGAGCAGTACTTC.

The V and J genes are TRBV5-1 and TRBJ2-3; 8 bases match TRBD2. Germline V CDR1 and CDR2: SGHRS, YFSETQ. The CDR3 is 15 amino acids. J was trimmed by 5 bases and V by 4 bases; bases with no gene match: 9. CDR3 region: CASSQSGRLRDTQYF. CDR3 nucleotide sequence: TGCGCCAGCAGCCAGAGCGGGAGATTGAGAGATACGCAGTATTTT.

The V call is TRBV5-4, the J call TRBJ2-1; 8 bases align to TRBD2. CDR1 and CDR2 (germline): SGHNT, YYREEE (reference sequence). With V trimmed by 0 bases and J by 0 bases, 5 bases remained unmatched. This CDR3 is built from 17 residues. The CDR3 DNA reads TGTGCCAGCAGCTTGGATGGGCTAGCGGGCTCCTACAATGAGCAGTTCTTC. It specifies CASSLDGLAGSYNEQFF.

The chain employs TRBV2 and TRBJ2-7, with TRBD2 matching 11 bases. Unmatched junction bases numbered 11, after V lost 7 bases and J lost 3 bases. The length of the CDR3 is 16 residues. The germline V gene encodes CDR1 SNHLY and CDR2 FYNNEI. CDR3 nucleotides: TGTGCCAGCACCTGGGTAGCCGGGACTAGCGGCTACGAGCAGTACTTC. It specifies CASTWVAGTSGYEQYF.

This chain joins TRBV7-9 and TRBJ2-1, with 12 bases identical to TRBD2. From germline, CDR1 is SEHNR and CDR2 FQNEAQ (reference sequence). The CDR3 spans 15 residues. The V gene end was trimmed by 5 bases and the J gene end by 7 bases; junction bases not matched to a gene: 6. CDR3 residues: CASSPTSGRTNEQFF. CDR3 bases: TGTGCCAGCAGCCCGACTAGCGGGAGAACGAATGAGCAGTTCTTC.

This clone was seen only once. The chain couples TRBV29-1 to TRBJ2-7; 9 bases fit TRBD2. Per the germline V gene, CDR1 is SQVTM and CDR2 is ANQGSEA. The CDR3 covers 18 residues. V was pared by 4 bases and J by 2 bases, with 18 bases of the junction left unmatched. The CDR3 loop is CSVVGGSGSDPVAYEQYF. For the CDR3, the DNA is TGCAGCGTTGTTGGAGGTAGCGGGAGTGACCCCGTAGCCTACGAGCAGTACTTC.

The chain joins TRBV2 to TRBJ1-1; no reliable D call. Trimming took 5 bases from V and 0 from J, leaving 10 bases between them. Germline CDR1 and CDR2: SNHLY and FYNNEI. The CDR3 is 14 residues long. CDR3 nucleotides: TGTGCCAGCAGTTTTAGGATCTTGAACACTGAAGCTTTCTTT. Encoded protein: CASSFRILNTEAFF.

The chain recombines TRBV6-6 with TRBJ2-7, with 7 bases matching TRBD2. CDR1 and CDR2 from the germline V gene are MNHNY and SVGAGI (reference sequence). The CDR3 loop spans 16 amino acids. J was trimmed by 2 bases and V by 1 base; bases with no gene match: 8. CDR3 DNA sequence: TGTGCCAGCAGTTACTACCCCGGCGGGAGTACCTACGAGCAGTACTTC. Residues: CASSYYPGGSTYEQYF.

This clone has just one count. The rearrangement uses TRBV9 and TRBJ2-2; D possibly corresponds to TRBD1 (6 bases). Germline CDR1 is SGDLS and CDR2 is YYNGEE. This CDR3 spans 13 amino acids. V was clipped by 6 bases and J by 4 bases, with 10 bases between them. CDR3 in DNA: TGTGCCAGCACCAGGGGTGGCACCGGGGAGCTGTTTTTT. Its protein product is CASTRGGTGELFF.

DNA of the CDR3: TGTGCCAGCACCGAATATGGTGAAAAACTGTTTTTT. Its protein product is CASTEYGEKLFF. The J gene is TRBJ1-4, the V gene TRBV6-1, with D uncertain. Germline V CDR1 and CDR2: MNHNS, SASEGT. Trimming removed 7 bases at V and 7 bases at J, with 10 bases between. This CDR3 spans 12 amino acids.

This clone was detected once. The chain employs TRBV7-9 and TRBJ2-2, with D uncertain. Germline V gene data show CDR1 as SEHNR and CDR2 as FQNEAQ (reference sequence). The CDR3 is made up of 16 amino acids. V was cut by 7 bases and J by 2 bases, with 17 bases left in between. The CDR3, as DNA: TGTGCCAGCACCCCCACGGAGTGGCCTAACACCGGGGAGCTGTTTTTT. This codes for CASTPTEWPNTGELFF.

The V and J genes are TRBV19 and TRBJ2-1; D not resolved. Germline values: CDR1 LNHDA, CDR2 SQIVND (reference sequence). The CDR3 is 16 amino acids. Trimming pared 5 bases from V and 1 base from J, leaving 15 bases between. As DNA, the CDR3 is TGTGCCAGTAGTCAAGTCCCAGAAAGTTCCTACAATGAGCAGTTCTTC. As protein: CASSQVPESSYNEQFF.

J is TRBJ2-1 and V is TRBV5-4, with 7 bases identical to TRBD1. This CDR3 has 15 amino acids. With V trimmed by 4 bases and J by 6 bases, 10 bases remained unmatched. The germline V gene has CDR1 SGHNT and CDR2 YYREEE (reference sequence). The DNA of the CDR3 is TGTGCCAGCAGCCCTGGACAGGTATCTAGCAATGAGCAGTTCTTC. Translating gives CASSPGQVSSNEQFF.

This chain links TRBV15 with TRBJ1-2; D ambiguous. Germline CDR1 reads LNHNV; CDR2 reads YYDKDF (reference sequence). CDR3 size: 12 residues. V lost 0 bases and J 6 bases, leaving 5 bases between the germline ends. The CDR3 nucleotides read TGTGCCACCAGCAGAGATCACGATGGCTACACCTTC. This translates into CATSRDHDGYTF.

This rearrangement joins TRBV5-1 to TRBJ2-7; 9 bases line up with TRBD1. CDR1 and CDR2 (germline): SGHRS, YFSETQ. Trimming removed 5 bases from V and 2 bases from J; junction bases left unmatched: 5. The CDR3 totals 14 residues. CDR3 coding DNA: TGCGCCAGCAGGGAGCGGACAGGGGCCTACGAGCAGTACTTC. Translation gives CASRERTGAYEQYF.

In this sample, this clone turned up a few times. V usage is TRBV2 and J usage is TRBJ2-2; a possible D gene is TRBD2 (5 bases). Germline V gives CDR1 SNHLY, CDR2 FYNNEI. V gave up 0 bases and J gave up 5 bases, with 10 bases separating them. The CDR3 runs 15 residues. CDR3 sequence (DNA): TGTGCCAGCAGTGAAGCTCGGGGAAGTACCGGGGAGCTGTTTTTT. Its translation: CASSEARGSTGELFF.

The V gene is TRBV7-9, the J gene TRBJ1-5; no clear D. The CDR3 is made up of 12 amino acids. V lost 4 bases, J lost 5 bases, and 6 bases lay in between. Germline V gene data show CDR1 as SEHNR and CDR2 as FQNEAQ (reference sequence). CDR3 loop: CASSWGDQPQHF. The DNA of the CDR3 is TGTGCCAGCAGCTGGGGAGATCAGCCCCAGCATTTT.